The T cell receptor (beta chain) under discussion was sequenced for a study of T-cell memory formation after mild COVID-19 (dated by TCRdb to the early 2020s). About the full investigation: TCR sequence clusters from the two donors were found to be largely donor specific. In two donors, T-cell clones that expanded and contracted after mild COVID-19 were tracked by sequencing TCRalpha and TCRbeta repertoires over time. The cohort comprised two young, previously healthy adult volunteers, one female and one male.

Sequencer: Illumina NovaSeq 6000. TCRalpha and TCRbeta cDNA libraries were built by 5'RACE with constant-segment primers, adding sample barcodes and unique molecular identifiers. RNA was extracted from every sample with Trizol reagent. The libraries were amplified in two PCR steps, and the second step added a second sample barcode and Illumina TruSeq adapters. Libraries were sequenced on an Illumina NovaSeq with 2 x 150 bp paired-end reads. Turning to the authors' computational methods: Demultiplexing of reads and collapsing into UMI-guided consensus sequences were performed with migec v1.2.7. Using mixcr v2.1.11, UMI consensuses were aligned to TRA and TRB V and J templates and then assembled into clonotypes. A clonotype was counted as expanded or contracted only when both edgeR and NoisET called the clonotype significant, with the noise models trained on biological replicates. For edgeR calls, the cutoffs were a false discovery rate-adjusted p below 0.01 and a log2 fold-change threshold of 1. As an exploratory analysis of dynamics, max-normalized trajectories of the 1000 most abundant clonotypes were examined by PCA with hierarchical clustering. The CD4 or CD8 phenotype of responding clones was assigned using the separately sequenced CD4+ and CD8+ repertoires. TCRdb ran its own pipeline on the public reads, namely fastp trimming at Q25 and MiXCR clone calling, and kept in-frame beta chains. Duplicate CDR3 protein sequences are folded into a single record with the most common DNA and genes. The V and J calls here are based on TCRdb, not the publication. The sample table records over 150,000 distinct CDR3 sequences; 18% of these occur just once. The top ten clones comprise 3% to 4.5% of the sample.

The paper's findings and limits, for the study overall: Some responding clones were found in pre-infection memory, which suggests that pre-existing cross-reactive memory T cells took part in the SARS-CoV-2 response. Contracting CD4+ clones were found mainly in CM and EM memory subsets, while CD8+ clones were enriched in EMRA. The study included only a couple of mild cases, and larger cohorts that include severe cases with pre-infection samples were judged to be necessary. From day 15 to 85, contracting clones showed balanced CD4/CD8 phenotypes, whereas a second wave of clones that expanded from day 15 to 37 leaned towards CD4+. SARS-CoV-2 specificity was not confirmed for the second-wave clones peaking on day 37.

This clonotype has only a few counts. The specificity of this receptor is unknown. Base-call qualities are not available, and no considerably larger clone is one nucleotide away. V loses 2 bases of germline sequence and J loses 5 bases, and the interval between the two ends is 13 bases. The CDR3, cysteine through phenylalanine, is 14 amino acids long. Kept here is only the CDR3 DNA, which spans 42 bases and is read in frame from base 1. Looking up the germline V gene yields CDR1 SGHRS and CDR2 YFSETQ. PBMCs were isolated by Ficoll-Paque density gradient centrifugation. The clonotype was recovered from a man between 18 and 29 years old who had mild COVID-19 (a few samples of this study predate the infection). The sample titles of this study are shuffled in the database, so cell type and time point are left out; the donor was told from shared clones. The specimen sequenced was PBMCs or a T cell subset sorted from them (not recorded which). This chain joins TRBV5-1 to TRBJ1-1, with a weak D call of TRBD1 (6 bases match). The DNA reads TGCGCCAGCAGCTTACAGGGAGATGGAACTGAAGCTTTCTTT. This codes for CASSLQGDGTEAFF. Supplemented by the reference TRBV5-1 and TRBJ1-1 proteins around the CDR3, the complete variable domain is KAGVTQTPRYLIKTRGQQVTLSCSPISGHRSVSWYQQTPGQGLQFLFEYFSETQRNKGNFPGRFSGRQFSNSRSEMNVSTLELGDSALYLCASSLQGDGTEAFFGQGTRLTVV.